A selection of T cell receptor beta chains follows, all from one sample in a study of blood T cell repertoires in COVID-19. Produced via immunoSEQ multiplex PCR; TCRdb's table is partial and in-frame only. The profile covers around 62,000 clones, with roughly 84% appearing a single time and roughly 9.2% taken by the ten largest. Sequencing was carried out using peripheral blood. The source of these receptors is a man aged 50 to 60 with active COVID-19. Both conserved end residues are part of each CDR3. A D gene is named only where the DNA matches it firmly. The size of a clone is reported for some rows only, either as once, few or many, or as a class for expanded clones.

TGTGCCAGCAGCCATGCCGACAGGCGTGCCTACGAGCAGTACTTC CASSHADRRAYEQYF TRBJ2-7 TRBV6-2/TRBV6-3 NA once
TGTGCCAGCACATCAGTAGCGGGGGACCATACGCAGTATTTT CASTSVAGDHTQYF TRBJ2-3 TRBV2 TRBD2 NA
TGTGCCAGCAGCTTGAACAGGGGAGAGACCCAGTACTTC CASSLNRGETQYF TRBJ2-5 TRBV5-8 TRBD1 NA
TGTGCCTGGAGGGGGGGTAGGGACCGCCAGTTATACGAGCAGTACTTC CAWRGGRDRQLYEQYF TRBJ2-7 TRBV30 NA NA
TGTGCCAGCACCTCGAACACCGGGGAGCTGTTTTTT CASTSNTGELFF TRBJ2-2 TRBV6-5 NA NA
TGTGCCAGCAGATCTGGGACTAGCGGGGCCACAGATACGCAGTATTTT CASRSGTSGATDTQYF TRBJ2-3 TRBV7-9 TRBD2 NA
TGTGCCAGCTCACCACCGAGGGCCCCCAACTATGGCTACACCTTC CASSPPRAPNYGYTF TRBJ1-2 TRBV18 NA few
TGTGCCAGCAGCTTAGGGAGCGGGAACCACGCAGATACGCAGTATTTT CASSLGSGNHADTQYF TRBJ2-3 TRBV11-2 TRBD2 NA
TGCAGTGCTAGTGGGGGTAGGGGAGGTCCCTACAATGAGCAGTTCTTC CSASGGRGGPYNEQFF TRBJ2-1 TRBV20-1 NA NA
TGTGCCAGCAGGGGTAGGGGGAGGAACACTGAAGCTTTCTTT CASRGRGRNTEAFF TRBJ1-1 TRBV2 NA NA
TGTGCCAGCAGCCAAGAGGCAGCGGGGTGGGACTACACCTTC CASSQEAAGWDYTF TRBJ1-2 TRBV4-2 NA NA
TGTGCCAGCATTCCATCAACGGGGGAGAGATACACTGAAGCTTTCTTT CASIPSTGERYTEAFF TRBJ1-1 TRBV27 NA NA
TGTGCCAGCAGAGGAAGGACAGGGGTCGGGGTTAGCAATCAGCCCCAGCATTTT CASRGRTGVGVSNQPQHF TRBJ1-5 TRBV27 TRBD1 NA